What follows are 22 T cell receptor beta chains derived from one specimen sequenced in a study of T cell clones after liver transplantation. The protocol was immunoSEQ multiplex PCR, while the TCRdb copy is restricted to in-frame clones and leaves out a portion. The sample consists of 15,000 or so clones, 92% of them appearing once. Sequenced here: CD8+ T cells from blood, sampled before liver transplant. The receptors come from a human donor who received a liver transplant.

As DNA, the CDR3 is TGTGCCAGCAGCTCGCCCGGACAGGGAAACGAGCAGTACTTC. This encodes CASSSPGQGNEQYF. V is TRBV13 and J is TRBJ2-7; 8 nucleotides match TRBD1. Germline V lookup: CDR1 PRHDT, CDR2 FYEKMQ (reference sequence). The length of the CDR3 is 14 residues. Losses at the gene ends were 4 bases for V and 5 bases for J; bases not matched to a gene: 7.

The CDR3 sequence: CASSLDRSYEQYF. The CDR3 DNA reads as TGCGCCAGCAGCTTGGACAGGAGTTACGAGCAGTACTTC. The chain combines TRBV5-1 with TRBJ2-7; TRBD1 is a possible D gene (5 bases). The V end was cut by 0 bases, the J end by 4 bases, with 8 bases between. The CDR3 runs 13 residues. The germline V gene has CDR1 SGHRS and CDR2 YFSETQ.

The genes are TRBV5-5 and TRBJ2-7, with D unresolved. V lost 1 base, J lost 2 bases, and 7 bases lay in between. Germline V lookup: CDR1 SGHKS, CDR2 YYEKEE (reference sequence). CDR3 length: 13 residues. DNA of the CDR3: TGTGCCAGCAGCTTGAGGACCCCCTACGAGCAGTACTTC. Amino acids: CASSLRTPYEQYF.

The chain recombines TRBV5-4 with TRBJ2-7; a possible D gene is TRBD1 (6 bases). V was pared by 6 bases and J by 5 bases, with 18 bases between. The CDR3 is 14 amino acids. Per the germline V gene, CDR1 is SGHNT and CDR2 is YYREEE (reference sequence). The CDR3: CASTPGTGTHEQYF. The DNA of the CDR3 is TGTGCCAGCACTCCCGGCACAGGGACCCACGAGCAGTACTTC.

This chain links TRBV7-3 with TRBJ2-2; D might be TRBD2 (5 bases). CDR1 is SGHTA and CDR2 is FQGTGA in the germline V gene. The CDR3 totals 17 residues. V shed 5 bases and J shed 5 bases, with 21 bases lying between them. Written as DNA, the CDR3 is TGTGCCAGCAGCCCGACCTCGTTGGGAGATAGGACCGGGGAGCTGTTTTTT. Translating gives CASSPTSLGDRTGELFF.

The chain joins TRBV27 to TRBJ1-1, with TRBD1 matching 10 bases. The germline V gene has CDR1 MNHEY and CDR2 SMNVEV (reference sequence). V lost 5 bases to trimming and J lost 8 bases; unmatched junction nucleotides: 14. This CDR3 spans 16 amino acids. The CDR3 loop is CASSVGQGSYRREAFF. The CDR3 bases are TGTGCCAGCAGTGTGGGACAGGGGTCCTACCGACGCGAAGCTTTCTTT.

This sequence joins TRBV19 and TRBJ2-3, with 7 bases aligning to TRBD1. Unmatched junction bases numbered 14, after V lost 7 bases and J lost 7 bases. The CDR3 has 15 residues. Germline V lookup: CDR1 LNHDA, CDR2 SQIVND (reference sequence). The CDR3 DNA follows: TGTGCCAGTACCCGAGACCGGGACAGCGTCCATACGCAGTATTTT. The encoded protein is CASTRDRDSVHTQYF.

The chain employs TRBV5-1 and TRBJ1-2, with 8 bases fitting TRBD1. Looked up from germline, CDR1 is SGHRS and CDR2 is YFSETQ. The trim removed 6 bases at V and 2 bases at J, leaving 9 bases unmatched. CDR3 length equals 15 residues. CDR3: CASNAGRGLNYGYTF. CDR3 nucleotide sequence: TGCGCCAGCAATGCAGGCAGGGGGCTGAACTATGGCTACACCTTC. Complete variable domain (other parts from reference TRBV5-1 and TRBJ1-2): KAGVTQTPRYLIKTRGQQVTLSCSPISGHRSVSWYQQTPGQGLQFLFEYFSETQRNKGNFPGRFSGRQFSNSRSEMNVSTLELGDSALYLCASNAGRGLNYGYTFGSGTRLTVV.

The count of this clone is one. The chain links TRBV27 to TRBJ2-2; D ambiguous. The CDR3 has 15 residues. Trimming pared 5 bases from V and 2 bases from J, leaving 12 bases between. Germline V gives CDR1 MNHEY, CDR2 SMNVEV (reference sequence). The CDR3 here is CASSLLTVNTGELFF. The CDR3 nucleotides are TGTGCCAGCAGTCTCCTCACCGTTAACACCGGGGAGCTGTTTTTT.

The chain recombines TRBV29-1 with TRBJ2-1; the match to TRBD2 covers 8 bases. Germline CDR1 SQVTM, CDR2 ANQGSEA. J gave up 3 bases and V 7 bases, and 8 bases lay outside the gene matches. CDR3 length: 14 residues. As DNA, the CDR3 is TGCAGCGCACAAACAAGCGGGGGCTACAATGAGCAGTTCTTC. This gives the protein CSAQTSGGYNEQFF.

The chain is built from TRBV7-3 and TRBJ2-1, with D possibly called TRBD1 or TRBD2 (5 bases each). Trimming left V 5 bases short and J 6 bases short, with 11 bases between. Germline V gene lookup returns CDR1 SGHTA and CDR2 FQGTGA. The CDR3 is made up of 13 amino acids. CDR3 amino acids: CASSPGTINEQFF. As DNA, the CDR3 is TGTGCCAGCAGCCCGGGGACGATCAATGAGCAGTTCTTC. The complete variable domain, with remaining parts taken from reference TRBV7-3 and TRBJ2-1, reads GAGVSQTPSNKVTEKGKYVELRCDPISGHTALYWYRQSLGQGPEFLIYFQGTGAADDSGLPNDRFFAVRPEGSVSTLKIQRTERGDSAVYLCASSPGTINEQFFGPGTRLTVL.

The gene calls are TRBV9 and TRBJ2-2; a possible D gene is TRBD2 (5 bases). Germline loops: CDR1 SGDLS, CDR2 YYNGEE. The CDR3 is made up of 12 amino acids. V shed 7 bases and J shed 7 bases, with 11 bases lying between them. The CDR3 spells CASSRESGELFF. The CDR3 bases are TGTGCCAGCTCAAGGGAGAGCGGGGAGCTGTTTTTT.

The gene calls are TRBV6-6 and TRBJ1-1; possibly TRBD1 for D (5 bases). The V gene lost 8 bases and the J gene lost 0 bases, with 19 bases spanning the gap. The CDR3 is made up of 16 amino acids. Germline-derived CDR1 and CDR2 are MNHNY and SVGAGI (reference sequence). DNA of the CDR3: TGTGCCAGCGGGGTTCCCGGGACGGGGATGAACACTGAAGCTTTCTTT. It encodes CASGVPGTGMNTEAFF.

This clone was seen a single time. The CDR3, as DNA: TGTGCCAGCAGTTTTAGGCGGGCGAGCTCCTACAATGAGCAGTTCTTC. Encoded protein: CASSFRRASSYNEQFF. The genes are TRBV28 and TRBJ2-1; tentative D call: TRBD2 (5 bases). The CDR3 covers 16 residues. With 3 bases removed from V and 0 bases from J, the gap between germline ends came to 12 bases. Germline V gene sequence: CDR1 MDHEN, CDR2 SYDVKM. Full variable domain (outside the CDR3, taken from reference TRBV28 and TRBJ2-1): DVKVTQSSRYLVKRTGEKVFLECVQDMDHENMFWYRQDPGLGLRLIYFSYDVKMKEKGDIPEGYSVSREKKERFSLILESASTNQTSMYLCASSFRRASSYNEQFFGPGTRLTVL.

This sequence joins TRBV28 and TRBJ2-1; the D is unclear. Trimming took 2 bases from V and 9 from J, leaving 2 bases between them. The CDR3 loop spans 10 amino acids. CDR1 is MDHEN and CDR2 is SYDVKM in the germline V gene. The CDR3 spells CASSLTEQFF. For the CDR3, the DNA is TGTGCCAGCAGTTTAACTGAGCAGTTCTTC.

The gene calls are TRBV11-3 and TRBJ2-7; D could derive from TRBD1 or TRBD2 (5 bases each). CDR3 size: 13 residues. Trimming removed 4 bases at V and 7 bases at J, with 14 bases between. Per germline, CDR1 SGHNT and CDR2 YENEEA. In DNA, the CDR3 is TGTGCCAGCAGCTCACCTGAGAGGGGAGAGCAGTACTTC. Amino acids: CASSSPERGEQYF.

J is TRBJ1-1 and V is TRBV30; D is possibly TRBD1 (5 bases). The CDR3 runs 13 residues. Germline assignment: CDR1 GTSNPN and CDR2 SVGIG (reference sequence). V lost 2 bases, J lost 5 bases, and 12 bases lay in between. The CDR3 reads CAWSWGGRTEAFF. CDR3 DNA sequence: TGTGCCTGGAGTTGGGGGGGTAGGACTGAAGCTTTCTTT.

The V call is TRBV13, the J call TRBJ2-1, with D hard to call. The germline CDR1 and CDR2 sequences are PRHDT and FYEKMQ (reference sequence). V was trimmed by 5 bases and J by 0 bases, leaving 11 bases between them. This CDR3 comprises 15 residues. The CDR3 sequence: CASSLTASSYNEQFF. The DNA of the CDR3 is TGTGCCAGCAGCCTGACTGCTAGCTCCTACAATGAGCAGTTCTTC.

This clone is a singleton in its sample. This sequence joins TRBV19 and TRBJ1-1; 8 positions agree with TRBD1. This CDR3 comprises 14 residues. CDR1 and CDR2 from the germline V gene are LNHDA and SQIVND (reference sequence). With 3 bases clipped from V and 3 bases from J, the junction kept 3 bases outside the gene matches. The CDR3 DNA sequence: TGTGCCAGTAGTATGAACAGGGGGTACACTGAAGCTTTCTTT. It specifies CASSMNRGYTEAFF.

The rearrangement links TRBV15 to TRBJ2-3; D is uncertain. Germline V gene sequence: CDR1 LNHNV, CDR2 YYDKDF (reference sequence). Trimming cost V 8 bases and J 0 bases, with 9 bases left between them. The CDR3 contains 13 residues. The CDR3 loop reads CATQPESTDTQYF. The DNA of the CDR3 is TGTGCCACCCAGCCCGAGAGCACAGATACGCAGTATTTT.

The chain combines TRBV5-1 with TRBJ2-3; 8 positions match TRBD2. The CDR3 runs to 15 residues. Germline CDR1 reads SGHRS; CDR2 reads YFSETQ. J was trimmed by 0 bases and V by 3 bases; bases with no gene match: 3. The CDR3 DNA is TGCGCCAGCAGCTCCTCTAGCGGGAGCACAGATACGCAGTATTTT. As protein: CASSSSSGSTDTQYF. Combining the CDR3 with reference TRBV5-1 and TRBJ2-3 gives the whole variable domain KAGVTQTPRYLIKTRGQQVTLSCSPISGHRSVSWYQQTPGQGLQFLFEYFSETQRNKGNFPGRFSGRQFSNSRSEMNVSTLELGDSALYLCASSSSSGSTDTQYFGPGTRLTVL.

The V gene is TRBV5-1, the J gene TRBJ2-4; 12 positions agree with TRBD2. This CDR3 is 16 amino acids long. Germline V gene sequence: CDR1 SGHRS, CDR2 YFSETQ. The J segment lost 8 bases and the V segment lost 1 base, leaving 7 bases of the junction unmatched. For the CDR3, the DNA is TGCGCCAGCAGCTTGACTAGCGGGAGGCCCGGGGACATTCAGTACTTC. Translating it yields CASSLTSGRPGDIQYF.